A selection of T cell receptor beta chains follows, all from one sample in a study of blood T cell repertoires in COVID-19. The protocol was immunoSEQ multiplex PCR, while the TCRdb copy is restricted to in-frame clones and leaves out a portion. This sample carries about 310,000 clones, roughly 87% of them seen once, and the ten largest clones take 1%. Sequenced material: peripheral blood. These receptors were taken from a man aged 50-60 years with active or convalescent COVID-19. The CDR3 runs from the conserved cysteine through the conserved F or W. The D gene is left open where the match is weak. Clone size is not always given. Where it is, it says once, few, many or a class for expanded clones.

>TRBV5-4|NA|NA|TRBJ1-6
TGTGCCAGCAGCAATACAGGGTCTTATAATTCACCCCTCCACTTT
CASSNTGSYNSPLHF
>TRBV12-5|once|NA|TRBJ2-7
TGTGCTAGTGGTTTGTTCGAATCGTGGGAGGGGGTTACGTCTGGCGAGCAGTACTTC
CASGLFESWEGVTSGEQYF
>TRBV7-9|NA|TRBD2|TRBJ2-3
TGTGCCAGCAGCGCCTGGTCCGGACTAGCGGGAGCTCTAACAGATACGCAGTATTTT
CASSAWSGLAGALTDTQYF
>TRBV7-6|NA|NA|TRBJ2-7
TGTGCCAGCAGCTTAGAGATGGGGAGAGCCTACGAGCAGTACTTC
CASSLEMGRAYEQYF
>TRBV29-1|NA|TRBD1|TRBJ2-7
TGCAGCGTCAGCCGGGACAGGGGATACGAGCAGTACTTC
CSVSRDRGYEQYF
>TRBV4-1|NA|NA|TRBJ2-5
TGCGCCAGCAGCCGAATGCAGGGGGAGACCCAGTACTTC
CASSRMQGETQYF
>TRBV6-2/TRBV6-3|NA|NA|TRBJ1-6
TGTGCCAGCAGTTACCTGAATTCACCCCTCCACTTT
CASSYLNSPLHF
>TRBV19|NA|NA|TRBJ1-1
TGTGCCAGTACCCCCCCGGGAGGGTACACTGAAGCTTTCTTT
CASTPPGGYTEAFF
>TRBV6-5|few|TRBD1|TRBJ2-5
TGTGCCAGCAGTCCCGGGACAGGGGTCCGCCTGAGGTACTTC
CASSPGTGVRLRYF
>TRBV30|NA|TRBD1|TRBJ2-7
TGTGCCTGGAGCCCGGGACAGGGGCATGAGTACTTC
CAWSPGQGHEYF
>TRBV10-2|NA|NA|TRBJ1-2
TGCGCCAGCAGTGAGGGGAGCGGCTACACCTTC
CASSEGSGYTF
>TRBV18|NA|NA|TRBJ1-2
TGTGCCAGCTCACCACCGGCAGGGGTTGGCTACACCTTC
CASSPPAGVGYTF
>TRBV28|NA|TRBD1|TRBJ1-2
TGTGCCAGCAGTTTAGAGGGACAGGCCTATGGCTACACCTTC
CASSLEGQAYGYTF
>TRBV30|NA|TRBD2|TRBJ2-1
TGTGCCTGGAGTGGACTAGCGGGATCATCCTACAATGAGCAGTTCTTC
CAWSGLAGSSYNEQFF
>TRBV30|NA|NA|TRBJ1-3
TGTGCCCGCCGCGGAGGCTACGGCACCATATATTTT
CARRGGYGTIYF
>TRBV6-2/TRBV6-3|NA|TRBD2|TRBJ2-5
TGTGCCAGCAGCCCGAGCGGGAGGGAAGAGACCCAGTACTTC
CASSPSGREETQYF
>TRBV2|NA|NA|TRBJ1-1
TGTGCCAGCAGGAAGGACATGAACACTGAAGCTTTCTTT
CASRKDMNTEAFF
>TRBV7-2|NA|NA|TRBJ2-2
TGTGCCAGCAGCAAAGGGACTGATACCGGGGAGCTGTTTTTT
CASSKGTDTGELFF
>TRBV5-1|NA|NA|TRBJ1-6
TGCGCCAGCAGCTCGACCCTCTTGGGGGCAGGGATAGACTCACCCCTCCACTTT
CASSSTLLGAGIDSPLHF
>TRBV6-1|NA|TRBD1|TRBJ1-2
TGTGCCAGCAGTGATGGACAGGGCATTGGTGGCTACACCTTC
CASSDGQGIGGYTF
>TRBV6-5|NA|TRBD1|TRBJ2-3
TGTGCCAGCAGTTATCACAGGGGAGTAGGGGGAGATACGCAGTATTTT
CASSYHRGVGGDTQYF
>TRBV5-1|NA|NA|TRBJ1-5
TGCGCCAGCAGCTTGGCAGGGGAGAATCAGCCCCAGCATTTT
CASSLAGENQPQHF
>TRBV5-1|once|TRBD1|TRBJ1-3
TGCGCCAGCAGCATGGACAGGGGGCTTTCGGGAAACACCATATATTTT
CASSMDRGLSGNTIYF